Listed below are T cell receptor beta chains from one sample, sequenced in a study of beta chain features in type 1 diabetes. TCRdb's copy holds only in-frame clones and misses some; the assay was immunoSEQ multiplex PCR. Of hundreds of thousands of clones listed, around 15% are singletons. Sequenced input: naive CD4+ T cells from blood. These receptors were obtained from a man aged 25 to 40 with type 1 diabetes. CDR3s include the opening cysteine and the closing phenylalanine or tryptophan. The order of the fields is V gene, D gene, J gene, clone size, CDR3 protein, CDR3 DNA. A D gene is named only where the DNA matches it firmly. Only part of the rows carry a size: once, few, many, or a class if the clone is expanded.

TRBV9,NA,TRBJ2-3,NA,CASSVVAVRTDTQYF,TGTGCCAGCAGCGTAGTAGCAGTACGCACAGATACGCAGTATTTT
TRBV27,TRBD1,TRBJ1-2,NA,CASSRQGAREGYTF,TGTGCCAGCAGCCGACAGGGGGCGCGTGAAGGCTACACCTTC
TRBV28,TRBD1,TRBJ1-2,NA,CASSLSPGQDYGYTF,TGTGCCAGCAGTTTGTCCCCGGGACAGGACTATGGCTACACCTTC
TRBV19,NA,TRBJ1-5,NA,CASSIWQVGNQPQHF,TGTGCCAGTAGTATATGGCAGGTTGGGAATCAGCCCCAGCATTTT
TRBV7-2,NA,TRBJ2-7,few,CASSPPGYEQYF,TGTGCCAGCAGCCCCCCGGGCTACGAGCAGTACTTC
TRBV6-6,TRBD1,TRBJ1-2,few,CASRRTGSYGYTF,TGTGCCAGCAGAAGGACAGGGAGCTATGGCTACACCTTC
TRBV18,NA,TRBJ2-3,few,CASSLGGFTDTQYF,TGTGCCAGCTCACTGGGAGGTTTCACAGATACGCAGTATTTT
TRBV2,NA,TRBJ2-2,few,CASNPTGPGELFF,TGTGCCAGCAACCCGACAGGCCCCGGGGAGCTGTTTTTT
TRBV27,TRBD2,TRBJ2-3,few,CASRKTSGPRADTQYF,TGTGCCAGCAGGAAGACTAGCGGACCTCGGGCAGATACGCAGTATTTT
TRBV28,NA,TRBJ1-4,few,CASRGGQTTNEKLFF,TGTGCCAGCAGAGGCGGACAGACAACTAATGAAAAACTGTTTTTT
TRBV9,NA,TRBJ1-5,few,CASSTQGRGQPQHF,TGTGCCAGCAGCACCCAGGGTCGGGGGCAGCCCCAGCATTTT
TRBV5-1,TRBD1,TRBJ1-4,few,CASSLVGQGTATNEKLFF,TGCGCCAGCAGCTTGGTGGGACAGGGGACCGCAACTAATGAAAAACTGTTTTTT
TRBV28,NA,TRBJ2-2,NA,CASSLGGRNTGELFF,TGTGCCAGCAGTCTCGGGGGACGTAACACCGGGGAGCTGTTTTTT
TRBV18,NA,TRBJ2-1,few,CASSPPQGNEQFF,TGTGCCAGCTCACCACCCCAGGGAAATGAGCAGTTCTTC
TRBV5-1,TRBD2,TRBJ2-7,NA,CASSSGTDAYEQYF,TGCGCCAGCAGCAGCGGGACGGACGCCTACGAGCAGTACTTC
TRBV29-1,TRBD1,TRBJ2-7,NA,CSVVVVRQGKYEQYF,TGCAGCGTTGTTGTGGTTCGACAGGGCAAGTACGAGCAGTACTTC
TRBV5-1,NA,TRBJ2-1,NA,CASSLEGGIYNEQFF,TGCGCCAGCAGCTTGGAGGGCGGGATTTACAATGAGCAGTTCTTC
TRBV7-3,NA,TRBJ2-3,few,CASSGTLGTDTQYF,TGTGCCAGCAGCGGGACATTGGGTACAGATACGCAGTATTTT
TRBV5-1,TRBD2,TRBJ2-7,NA,CASSSGSSYEQYF,TGCGCCAGCAGTAGCGGGAGTTCCTACGAGCAGTACTTC
TRBV7-9,NA,TRBJ2-5,NA,CASSFGEETQYF,TGTGCCAGCAGCTTCGGGGAAGAGACCCAGTACTTC
TRBV28,NA,TRBJ2-7,few,CATLRQVPYEQYF,TGTGCCACCCTACGACAGGTGCCCTACGAGCAGTACTTC
TRBV30,NA,TRBJ1-4,NA,CAWTWSGGHTKLFF,TGTGCCTGGACCTGGTCGGGGGGACACACAAAACTGTTTTTT
TRBV7-8,TRBD1,TRBJ2-7,few,CASSLRDRGIEQYF,TGTGCCAGCAGCCTCCGCGACAGGGGGATCGAGCAGTACTTC
TRBV9,TRBD1,TRBJ2-3,NA,CASSGYTGQGAADTQYF,TGTGCCAGCAGCGGTTATACGGGACAGGGGGCGGCAGATACGCAGTATTTT
TRBV5-1,NA,TRBJ2-1,few,CASSLVGGTYNEQFF,TGCGCCAGCAGCTTGGTAGGCGGGACTTACAATGAGCAGTTCTTC